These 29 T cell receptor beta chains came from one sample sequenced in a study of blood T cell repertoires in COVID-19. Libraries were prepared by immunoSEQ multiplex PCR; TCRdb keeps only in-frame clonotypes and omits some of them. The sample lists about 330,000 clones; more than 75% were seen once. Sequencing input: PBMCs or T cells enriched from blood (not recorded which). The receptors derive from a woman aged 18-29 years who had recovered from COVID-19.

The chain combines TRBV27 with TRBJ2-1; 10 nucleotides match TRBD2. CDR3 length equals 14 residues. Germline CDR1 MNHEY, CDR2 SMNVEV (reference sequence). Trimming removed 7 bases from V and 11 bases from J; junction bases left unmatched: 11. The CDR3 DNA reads TGTGCCAGCACCCTAGCGGGAGCGAGACCCAAGCAGTTCTTC. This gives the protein CASTLAGARPKQFF.

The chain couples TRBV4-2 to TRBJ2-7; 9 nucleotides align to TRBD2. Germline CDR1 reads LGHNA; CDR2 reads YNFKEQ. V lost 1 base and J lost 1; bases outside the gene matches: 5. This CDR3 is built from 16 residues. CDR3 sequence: CASSQGLAALSYEQYF. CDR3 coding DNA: TGTGCCAGCAGCCAAGGACTAGCGGCATTGTCCTACGAGCAGTACTTC.

The CDR3 nucleotides read TGTGCCAGTAGTAATCCCCCAGGGGACTACACCTTC. It is translated as CASSNPPGDYTF. This chain connects TRBV19 to TRBJ1-2; D is possibly TRBD1 (6 bases). Trimming removed 4 bases at V and 10 bases at J, with 13 bases between. Per the germline V gene, CDR1 is LNHDA and CDR2 is SQIVND (reference sequence). The CDR3 is made up of 12 amino acids.

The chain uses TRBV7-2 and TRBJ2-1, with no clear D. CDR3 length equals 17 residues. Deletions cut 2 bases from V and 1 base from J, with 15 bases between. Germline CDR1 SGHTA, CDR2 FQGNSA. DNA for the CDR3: TGTGCCAGCAGCTTAAGCTCGATGCGAATATCCTACAATGAGCAGTTCTTC. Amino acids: CASSLSSMRISYNEQFF.

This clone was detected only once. CDR3: CASRPGTGAKNIQYF. The CDR3 DNA follows: TGTGCCAGCAGACCCGGGACAGGGGCCAAAAACATTCAGTACTTC. The chain joins TRBV28 to TRBJ2-4; 9 nucleotides align to TRBD1. V shed 6 bases, J shed 1 base, and the junction held 4 bases outside the gene matches. CDR3 size: 15 residues. From germline, CDR1 is MDHEN and CDR2 SYDVKM.

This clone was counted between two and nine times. CDR3 protein: CATAGSYNSPLHF. In nucleotides, the CDR3 is TGTGCCACAGCGGGCTCCTATAATTCACCCCTCCACTTT. The chain employs TRBV10-3 and TRBJ1-6, with no clear D. Germline V CDR1 and CDR2: ENHRY, SYGVKD. The CDR3 spans 13 residues. Trimming pared 10 bases from V and 0 bases from J, leaving 7 bases between.

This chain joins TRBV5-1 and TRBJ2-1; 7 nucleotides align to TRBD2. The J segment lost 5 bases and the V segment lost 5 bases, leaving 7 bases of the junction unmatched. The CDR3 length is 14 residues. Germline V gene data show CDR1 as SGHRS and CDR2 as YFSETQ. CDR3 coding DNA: TGCGCCAGCAGTACGGGGGGTATAGACAATGAGCAGTTCTTC. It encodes CASSTGGIDNEQFF.

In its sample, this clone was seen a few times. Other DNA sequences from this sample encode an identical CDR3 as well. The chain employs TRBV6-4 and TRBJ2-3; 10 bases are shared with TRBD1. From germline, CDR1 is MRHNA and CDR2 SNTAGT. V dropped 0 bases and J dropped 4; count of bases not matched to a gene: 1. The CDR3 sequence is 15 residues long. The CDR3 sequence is CASSDSTGGADTQYF. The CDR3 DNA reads TGTGCCAGCAGTGACTCGACAGGGGGCGCAGATACGCAGTATTTT.

The CDR3 region has the DNA TGTGCCAGCAGCGGGGGACTAGCGGGGGAAGAGACCCAGTACTTC. Protein sequence: CASSGGLAGEETQYF. This chain links TRBV9 with TRBJ2-5, with TRBD2 identical over 14 bases. CDR1 and CDR2 (germline): SGDLS, YYNGEE. The CDR3 has 15 amino acids. After removal of 3 bases from V and 3 bases from J, the junction contained 1 base not matched to a gene. Together with reference TRBV9 and TRBJ2-5, the CDR3 gives the full variable domain: DSGVTQTPKHLITATGQRVTLRCSPRSGDLSVYWYQQSLDQGLQFLIQYYNGEERAKGNILERFSAQQFPDLHSELNLSSLELGDSALYFCASSGGLAGEETQYFGPGTRLLVL.

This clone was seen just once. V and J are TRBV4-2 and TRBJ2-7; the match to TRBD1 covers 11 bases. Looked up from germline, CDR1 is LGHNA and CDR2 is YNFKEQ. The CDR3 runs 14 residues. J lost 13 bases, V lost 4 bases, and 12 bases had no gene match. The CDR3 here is CASSPYRDRGIVYF. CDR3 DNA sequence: TGTGCCAGCAGCCCTTACCGGGACAGGGGGATAGTCTACTTC.

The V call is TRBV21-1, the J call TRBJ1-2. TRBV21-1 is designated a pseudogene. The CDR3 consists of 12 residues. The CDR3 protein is CASKTGWHGYTF. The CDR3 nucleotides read TGTGCCAGCAAAACGGGGTGGCATGGCTACACCTTC.

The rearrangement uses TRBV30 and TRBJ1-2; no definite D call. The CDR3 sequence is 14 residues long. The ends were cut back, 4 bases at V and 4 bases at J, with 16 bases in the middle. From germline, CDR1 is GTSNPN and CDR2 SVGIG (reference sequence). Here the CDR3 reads CAWKRGNAGYGYTF. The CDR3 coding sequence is TGTGCCTGGAAGCGGGGAAACGCGGGCTATGGCTACACCTTC.

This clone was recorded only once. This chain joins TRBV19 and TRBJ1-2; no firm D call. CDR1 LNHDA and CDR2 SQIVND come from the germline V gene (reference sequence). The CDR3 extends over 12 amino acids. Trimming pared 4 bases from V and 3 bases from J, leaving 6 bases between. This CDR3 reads CASSTRDYGYTF. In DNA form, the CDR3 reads TGTGCCAGTAGTACTCGGGACTATGGCTACACCTTC. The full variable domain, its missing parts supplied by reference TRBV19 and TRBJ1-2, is DGGITQSPKYLFRKEGQNVTLSCEQNLNHDAMYWYRQDPGQGLRLIYYSQIVNDFQKGDIAEGYSVSREKKESFPLTVTSAQKNPTAFYLCASSTRDYGYTFGSGTRLTVV.

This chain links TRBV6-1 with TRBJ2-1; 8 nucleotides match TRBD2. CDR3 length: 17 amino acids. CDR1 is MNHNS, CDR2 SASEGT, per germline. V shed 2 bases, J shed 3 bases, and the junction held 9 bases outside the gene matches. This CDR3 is CASSELPLTSGYNEQFF. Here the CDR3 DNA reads TGTGCCAGCAGTGAACTCCCTCTTACTAGCGGCTACAATGAGCAGTTCTTC.

DNA for the CDR3: TGTGCCAGCAGTGAGGGCCCAGGCATCTATGGCTACACCTTC. Translated: CASSEGPGIYGYTF. The chain has TRBV6-4 and TRBJ1-2; D is undetermined. The CDR3 covers 14 residues. The germline V and J ends were trimmed by 3 bases and 4 bases, with 12 bases remaining between them. Germline-derived CDR1 and CDR2 are MRHNA and SNTAGT.

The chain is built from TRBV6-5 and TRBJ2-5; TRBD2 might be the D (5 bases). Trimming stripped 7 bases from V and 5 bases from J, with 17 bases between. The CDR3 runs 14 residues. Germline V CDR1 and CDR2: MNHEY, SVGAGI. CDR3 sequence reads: CASNPWAGRETQYF. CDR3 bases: TGTGCCAGCAACCCTTGGGCGGGCAGGGAGACCCAGTACTTC.

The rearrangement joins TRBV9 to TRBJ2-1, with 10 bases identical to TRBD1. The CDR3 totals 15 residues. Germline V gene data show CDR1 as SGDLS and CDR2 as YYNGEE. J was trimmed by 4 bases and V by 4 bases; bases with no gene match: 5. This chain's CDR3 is CASSPRDRGYNEQFF. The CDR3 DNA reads TGTGCCAGCAGCCCCCGGGACAGGGGATACAATGAGCAGTTCTTC.

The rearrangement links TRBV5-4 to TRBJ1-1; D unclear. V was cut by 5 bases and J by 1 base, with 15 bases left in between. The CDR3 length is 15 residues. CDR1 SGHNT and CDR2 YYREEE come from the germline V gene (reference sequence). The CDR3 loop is CASRMLSSWNTEAFF. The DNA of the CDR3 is TGTGCCAGCAGGATGCTTTCGAGTTGGAACACTGAAGCTTTCTTT.

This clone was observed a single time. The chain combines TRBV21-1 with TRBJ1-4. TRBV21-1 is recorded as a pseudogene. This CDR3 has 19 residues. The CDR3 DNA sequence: TGTGCCAGCAGCAGCCAACCGGGTCCATTACTCCGCGGTGATGAAAAACTGTTTTTT. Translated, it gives CASSSQPGPLLRGDEKLFF.

This chain's CDR3 is CASSLSSGTYTGELFF. The CDR3 nucleotides are TGCGCCAGCAGCTTGAGCTCAGGCACGTACACCGGGGAGCTGTTTTTT. V gene TRBV5-1 combines with J gene TRBJ2-2; D is unclear. V was trimmed by 1 base and J by 3 bases, leaving 13 bases between them. This CDR3 is built from 16 residues. Germline V gene sequence: CDR1 SGHRS, CDR2 YFSETQ. The entire variable domain, with the rest obtained from reference TRBV5-1 and TRBJ2-2, is as follows: KAGVTQTPRYLIKTRGQQVTLSCSPISGHRSVSWYQQTPGQGLQFLFEYFSETQRNKGNFPGRFSGRQFSNSRSEMNVSTLELGDSALYLCASSLSSGTYTGELFFGEGSRLTVL.

The CDR3: CASSLDGTYEQYF. The CDR3 DNA follows: TGTGCCAGCAGCTTAGACGGGACCTACGAGCAGTACTTC. This chain links TRBV7-3 with TRBJ2-7; a possible D gene is TRBD2 (5 bases). V was shortened by 2 bases and J by 2 bases, with 7 bases between the two germline ends. CDR3 size: 13 residues. The germline CDR1 and CDR2 sequences are SGHTA and FQGTGA.

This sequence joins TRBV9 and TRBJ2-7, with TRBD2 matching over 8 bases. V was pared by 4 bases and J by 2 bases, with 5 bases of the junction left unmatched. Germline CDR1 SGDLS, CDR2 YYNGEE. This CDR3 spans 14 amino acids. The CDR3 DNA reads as TGTGCCAGCAGCCCTACTAGCGGTCCCTACGAGCAGTACTTC. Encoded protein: CASSPTSGPYEQYF.

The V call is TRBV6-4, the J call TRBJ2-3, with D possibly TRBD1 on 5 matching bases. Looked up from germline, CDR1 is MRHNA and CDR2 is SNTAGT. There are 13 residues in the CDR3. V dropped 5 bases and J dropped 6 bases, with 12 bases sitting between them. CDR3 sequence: CASSRGLGDTQYF. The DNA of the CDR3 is TGTGCCAGCAGTAGGGGCCTAGGCGATACGCAGTATTTT.

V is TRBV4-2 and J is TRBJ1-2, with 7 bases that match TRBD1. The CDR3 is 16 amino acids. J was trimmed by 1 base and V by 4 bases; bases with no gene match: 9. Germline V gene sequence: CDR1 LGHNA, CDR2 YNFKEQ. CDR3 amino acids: CASSPEQGTFNYGYTF. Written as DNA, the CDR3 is TGTGCCAGCAGCCCAGAACAGGGGACCTTTAACTATGGCTACACCTTC.

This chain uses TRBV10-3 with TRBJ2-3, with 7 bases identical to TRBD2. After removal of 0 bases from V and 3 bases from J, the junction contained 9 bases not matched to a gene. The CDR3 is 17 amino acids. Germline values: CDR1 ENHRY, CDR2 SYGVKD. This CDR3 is CAISESIAGPKTDTQYF. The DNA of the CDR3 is TGTGCCATCAGTGAGTCGATAGCGGGCCCAAAGACAGATACGCAGTATTTT.

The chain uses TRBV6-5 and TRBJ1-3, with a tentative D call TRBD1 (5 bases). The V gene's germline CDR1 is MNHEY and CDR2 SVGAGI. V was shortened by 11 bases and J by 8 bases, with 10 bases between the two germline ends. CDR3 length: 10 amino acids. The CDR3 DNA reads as TGTGCCGGAGGGGAAGACACCATATATTTT. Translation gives CAGGEDTIYF.

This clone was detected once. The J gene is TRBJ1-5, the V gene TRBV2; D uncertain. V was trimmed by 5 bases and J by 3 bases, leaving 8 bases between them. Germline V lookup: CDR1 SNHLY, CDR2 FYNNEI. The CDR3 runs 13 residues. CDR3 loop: CASSQVSNQPQHF. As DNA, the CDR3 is TGTGCCAGCAGTCAGGTCTCCAATCAGCCCCAGCATTTT.

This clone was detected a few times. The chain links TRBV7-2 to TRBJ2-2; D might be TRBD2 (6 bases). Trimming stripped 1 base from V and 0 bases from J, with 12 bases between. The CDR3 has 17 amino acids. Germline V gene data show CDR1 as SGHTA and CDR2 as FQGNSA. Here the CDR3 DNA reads TGTGCCAGCAGCTTAGTTAGGGACTCCGCGAACACCGGGGAGCTGTTTTTT. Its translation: CASSLVRDSANTGELFF.

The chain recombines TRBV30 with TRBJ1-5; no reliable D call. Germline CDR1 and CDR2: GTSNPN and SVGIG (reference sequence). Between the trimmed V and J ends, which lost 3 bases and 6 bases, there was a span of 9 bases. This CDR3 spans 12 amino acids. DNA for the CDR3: TGTGCCTGGAGCGGGGTTGGTCAGCCCCAGCATTTT. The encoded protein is CAWSGVGQPQHF.